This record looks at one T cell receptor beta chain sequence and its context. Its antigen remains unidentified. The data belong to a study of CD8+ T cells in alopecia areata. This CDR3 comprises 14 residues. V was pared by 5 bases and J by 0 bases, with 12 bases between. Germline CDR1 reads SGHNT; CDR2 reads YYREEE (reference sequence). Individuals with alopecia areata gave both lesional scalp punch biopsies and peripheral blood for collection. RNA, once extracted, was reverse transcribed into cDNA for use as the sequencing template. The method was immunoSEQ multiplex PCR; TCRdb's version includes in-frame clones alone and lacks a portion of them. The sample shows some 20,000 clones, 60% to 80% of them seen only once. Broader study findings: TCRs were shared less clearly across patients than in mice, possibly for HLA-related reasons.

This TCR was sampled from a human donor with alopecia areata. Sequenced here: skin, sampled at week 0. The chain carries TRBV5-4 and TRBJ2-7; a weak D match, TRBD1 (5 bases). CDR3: CASSSRTSSYEQYF. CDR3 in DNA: TGTGCCAGCAGTTCCCGGACAAGCTCCTACGAGCAGTACTTC.